This T cell receptor (beta chain) emerged from a study of shared clonotypes between healthy human individuals. The CDR3 covers 14 residues. V lost 6 bases, J lost 1 base, and 12 bases lay in between. From germline, CDR1 is MDHEN and CDR2 SYDVKM. To note about this clone: Its antigen is unidentified. This sample also contains other DNA sequences that code for the same CDR3.

The data were produced by immunoSEQ multiplex PCR, yet TCRdb's version contains in-frame clones alone and is incomplete. This sample has approximately 2.4 million clones, with approximately 94% found just once. Study outcomes and limitations: The genetic and exposure-history diversity represented was limited by few donors. Generation probability values for non-shared clonotypes were lower than those for clonotypes shared by all four donors. Generally, naive subsets (rather than memory subsets) showed larger estimated richness. Clonotypes that were shared across four donors made up around 4.6% of naive CD4 clonotypes.

This chain links TRBV28 with TRBJ1-2, with D uncertain. The sequence was obtained from a man aged 18 to 35 in good health. Specimen: naive CD4+ T cells sorted from blood. Subset specified: CD45RA+ positively selected. CDR3: CASRRDTLNYGYTF. CDR3 coding DNA: TGTGCCAGCAGACGAGACACCCTTAACTATGGCTACACCTTC.